This is a list of T cell receptor beta chains from one sample in a study of T cell changes during pregnancy in multiple sclerosis. The repertoire was sequenced with immunoSEQ multiplex PCR; TCRdb's copy has only in-frame clones and lacks some. The sample yields tens of thousands of clones, about 90% seen once. The specimen was CD4+ T cells from peripheral blood mononuclear cells, collected in the second trimester of pregnancy. All receptors come from a female donor with multiple sclerosis, enrolled in a pregnancy study. Each CDR3 is given with its conserved first and last residue. The order of the fields is clone size, D gene, J gene, V gene, CDR3 length, CDR3 DNA, CDR3 protein. The D gene is left open where the match is weak. Where a row states a size, it is once, few, many or the class of an expanded clone; other rows omit it.

abundance: once
d_gene: .
j_gene: TRBJ2-2
v_gene: TRBV5-1
len: 14
CDR3nt: TGCGCCAGCAGCCCCCCCGGGAGAGGTGGGGAGCTGTTTTTT
CDR3aa: CASSPPGRGGELFF

abundance: .
d_gene: .
j_gene: TRBJ1-1
v_gene: TRBV5-1
len: 14
CDR3nt: TGCGCCAGCAGCCTGCCCGGACAGTACACTGAAGCTTTCTTT
CDR3aa: CASSLPGQYTEAFF

abundance: once
d_gene: TRBD2
j_gene: TRBJ2-7
v_gene: TRBV5-1
len: 15
CDR3nt: TGCGCCAGCAGCTTGGACCTAGCGGGAGGTTACGAGCAGTACTTC
CDR3aa: CASSLDLAGGYEQYF

abundance: .
d_gene: TRBD1
j_gene: TRBJ1-1
v_gene: TRBV19
len: 16
CDR3nt: TGTGCCAGTAGTATCGGGACAGGGGTTATGAACACTGAAGCTTTCTTT
CDR3aa: CASSIGTGVMNTEAFF

abundance: .
d_gene: .
j_gene: TRBJ2-2
v_gene: TRBV4-2
len: 16
CDR3nt: TGTGCCAGCAGCCAAGGGTCGGGGAAGAACACCGGGGAGCTGTTTTTT
CDR3aa: CASSQGSGKNTGELFF

abundance: once
d_gene: .
j_gene: TRBJ2-7
v_gene: TRBV7-9
len: 15
CDR3nt: TGTGCCAGCAGCCCTCTAGCAGTCCTCAACCACGAGCAGTACTTC
CDR3aa: CASSPLAVLNHEQYF

abundance: .
d_gene: .
j_gene: TRBJ2-3
v_gene: TRBV5-1
len: 13
CDR3nt: TGCGCCAGCTCCAGGGGGGGCACAGATACGCAGTATTTT
CDR3aa: CASSRGGTDTQYF

abundance: .
d_gene: TRBD1
j_gene: TRBJ1-2
v_gene: TRBV4-1
len: 14
CDR3nt: TGCGCCAGCAGCAGCCAGACAGGGACCTATGGCTACACCTTC
CDR3aa: CASSSQTGTYGYTF

abundance: .
d_gene: TRBD1
j_gene: TRBJ2-1
v_gene: TRBV2
len: 14
CDR3nt: TGTGCCAGCAGTACAGGGGGGATAGGGAATCGGCAGTTCTTC
CDR3aa: CASSTGGIGNRQFF

abundance: once
d_gene: .
j_gene: TRBJ1-5
v_gene: TRBV6-5
len: 13
CDR3nt: TGTGCCAGCAGCAGGGAGGGCAATCAGCCCCAGCATTTT
CDR3aa: CASSREGNQPQHF

abundance: .
d_gene: .
j_gene: TRBJ2-7
v_gene: TRBV5-1
len: 15
CDR3nt: TGCGCCAGCAGCCCAAACACCGTATCCTCCTACGAGCAGTACTTC
CDR3aa: CASSPNTVSSYEQYF

abundance: .
d_gene: .
j_gene: TRBJ2-5
v_gene: TRBV28
len: 14
CDR3nt: TGTGCCAGCAGTTTCTTGGACAACCAAGAGACCCAGTACTTC
CDR3aa: CASSFLDNQETQYF

abundance: .
d_gene: TRBD2
j_gene: TRBJ2-7
v_gene: TRBV10-1
len: 15
CDR3nt: TGCGCCAGCAGCCGGGGACTAGCGGGCTCCTACGAGCAGTACTTC
CDR3aa: CASSRGLAGSYEQYF

abundance: once
d_gene: TRBD2
j_gene: TRBJ2-5
v_gene: TRBV7-2
len: 14
CDR3nt: TGTGCCAGCAGCTTGCTAGCGGTCCAAAAGACCCAGTACTTC
CDR3aa: CASSLLAVQKTQYF

abundance: .
d_gene: .
j_gene: TRBJ2-1
v_gene: TRBV18
len: 14
CDR3nt: TGTGCCAGCTCACCAGGCGGGACCTACAATGAGCAGTTCTTC
CDR3aa: CASSPGGTYNEQFF

abundance: .
d_gene: TRBD2
j_gene: TRBJ2-3
v_gene: TRBV5-4
len: 16
CDR3nt: TGTGCCAGCAGCCCCGTTAGGACTAGCGGAACAGATACGCAGTATTTT
CDR3aa: CASSPVRTSGTDTQYF